These 18 T cell receptor beta chains originate from one sample sequenced in a study of blood T cells in healthy people across ages. Combining a sample-barcoded 5' primer with a J-beta primer mix, a second PCR ran for roughly 6 to 12 cycles. TCRdb fed the 5' RACE reads into MiXCR, producing one record per CDR3 protein. The sample contains about 380,000 distinct CDR3 sequences, 52% of which appear only once. Sequenced: blood. The receptors were sampled from a man aged 60 to 69 in good health.

This clonotype has a single count. A read error may produce the germline difference seen at one junction end. V usage is TRBV7-2 and J usage is TRBJ1-2; 8 bases agree with TRBD1. This CDR3 is 15 amino acids long. Germline CDR1 SGHTA, CDR2 FQGNSA. The CDR3 bases are TGTACCAGCAGCTTGAGGCAGGGGGCTAACTATGGTTACACCTTC. Translating it yields CTSSLRQGANYGYTF.

This sequence joins TRBV29-1 and TRBJ1-2; D might be TRBD1 (5 bases). V lost 4 bases and J 2 bases, leaving 11 bases between the germline ends. The CDR3 runs to 13 residues. CDR1 SQVTM and CDR2 ANQGSEA come from the germline V gene. The CDR3: CSVGGRTNYGYTF. CDR3 bases: TGCAGCGTTGGAGGCAGGACAAACTATGGCTACACCTTC.

The genes are TRBV5-1 and TRBJ2-3; 7 bases are a match to TRBD2. Germline CDR1 and CDR2: SGHRS and YFSETQ. CDR3 length equals 15 residues. Trimming took 4 bases from V and 5 from J; bases not matched to a gene: 10. This CDR3 reads CASSGGSGTGDTQYF. For the CDR3, the DNA is TGCGCCAGCAGCGGGGGGAGCGGGACCGGAGATACGCAGTATTTT.

This chain connects TRBV13 to TRBJ2-7; D might be TRBD2 (6 bases). This CDR3 is 15 amino acids long. V was cut by 0 bases and J by 4 bases, with 13 bases left in between. Germline assignment: CDR1 PRHDT and CDR2 FYEKMQ (reference sequence). CDR3: CASSLGAGRLYEQYF. CDR3 DNA sequence: TGTGCCAGCAGCTTAGGTGCGGGACGGTTATACGAGCAGTACTTC.

The V gene is TRBV7-2, the J gene TRBJ2-6, with TRBD2 identical over 8 bases. CDR1 is SGHTA, CDR2 FQGNSA, per germline. Trimming at V came to 2 bases and at J to 2 bases, leaving 11 bases not matched to a gene. This CDR3 region has 19 residues. The CDR3, as DNA: TGTGCCAGCAGCTTATTCCTCGTGGTAGCGGGGACTGGGGCCAACGTCCTGACTTTC. This gives the protein CASSLFLVVAGTGANVLTF.

This clonotype has a handful of counts. This chain links TRBV5-1 with TRBJ2-3; D is unclear. Germline loops: CDR1 SGHRS, CDR2 YFSETQ. The CDR3 contains 14 residues. V lost 0 bases and J 4 bases, leaving 9 bases between the germline ends. In nucleotides, the CDR3 is TGCGCCAGCAGCTTGGCCGGTAGTTCAGATACGCAGTATTTT. Its translation is CASSLAGSSDTQYF.

This sequence joins TRBV6-5 and TRBJ1-6; D ambiguous. V lost 2 bases to trimming and J lost 5 bases, with 7 bases between them. The CDR3 runs to 14 residues. Germline V gene data show CDR1 as MNHEY and CDR2 as SVGAGI. In nucleotides, the CDR3 is TGTGCCAGCAGTTACAAGGAAAATAATTCACCCCTCCACTTT. It codes for CASSYKENNSPLHF.

The chain employs TRBV20-1 and TRBJ2-2, with D hard to call. The germline V gene encodes CDR1 DFQATT and CDR2 SNEGSKA (reference sequence). The CDR3 contains 12 residues. Trimming cost V 3 bases and J 3 bases, with 5 bases left between them. CDR3 region: CSASSYTGELFF. DNA for the CDR3: TGCAGTGCTAGCAGCTACACCGGGGAGCTGTTTTTT.

The V gene is TRBV3-1, the J gene TRBJ2-7; the D gene could be TRBD1 or TRBD2 (5 bases each). From germline, CDR1 is LGHDT and CDR2 YNNKEL (reference sequence). The CDR3 length is 14 residues. V was trimmed by 1 base and J by 1 base, leaving 8 bases between them. The chain's CDR3 is CASSQVGASYEQYF. DNA of the CDR3: TGTGCCAGCAGCCAAGTCGGGGCGTCCTACGAGCAGTACTTC.

This clonotype has only a few counts. The chain uses TRBV6-2 or TRBV6-3 and TRBJ1-4; no clear D gene. The CDR3 consists of 15 residues. In germline, CDR1 is MNHEY, CDR2 SVGEGT. The V and J ends lost 5 bases and 3 bases respectively, with 13 bases between them. The CDR3 is CASSPGRVSNEKLFF. The CDR3 bases are TGTGCCAGCAGTCCCGGCCGGGTGTCTAATGAAAAACTGTTTTTT.

The chain couples TRBV28 to TRBJ2-4; 7 bases align to TRBD1. The J call may be faulty, since TRBJ2-7 better matches the DNA end. The CDR3 sequence is 15 residues long. The germline V gene has CDR1 MDHEN and CDR2 SYDVKM. DNA for the CDR3: TGTGCCAGCAGTTTGGCGGTACAGGGGTACGACGAGCAGTACTTC. The encoded protein is CASSLAVQGYDEQYF.

The J gene is TRBJ2-3, the V gene TRBV27, with 9 bases matching TRBD1. There are 16 residues in the CDR3. With V trimmed by 4 bases and J by 3 bases, 8 bases remained unmatched. Per germline, CDR1 MNHEY and CDR2 SMNVEV (reference sequence). For the CDR3, the DNA is TGTGCCAGCAGTTCCGGGGGGACAGGGTTAACAGATACGCAGTATTTT. Amino acids: CASSSGGTGLTDTQYF.

The CDR3 reads CASSHGLAGGTSYNEQFF. As DNA, the CDR3 is TGTGCCAGCAGCCACGGACTAGCGGGAGGCACGTCCTACAATGAGCAGTTCTTC. The chain employs TRBV14 and TRBJ2-1; TRBD2 matches 14 bases. Germline V gene sequence: CDR1 SGHDN, CDR2 FVKESK. This CDR3 region has 18 residues. V shed 3 bases, J shed 1 base, and the junction held 5 bases outside the gene matches.

The chain links TRBV5-1 to TRBJ2-1, with TRBD2 identical over 15 bases. The germline CDR1 and CDR2 sequences are SGHRS and YFSETQ. The ends lost 0 bases at V and 9 bases at J; junction bases unmatched: 1. CDR3 size: 15 residues. DNA for the CDR3: TGCGCCAGCAGCTTGGCGGGACTAGCGGGAGGTGAGCAGTTCTTC. Its translation: CASSLAGLAGGEQFF.

The rearrangement joins TRBV6-2 or TRBV6-3 to TRBJ2-7; possible D gene TRBD2, 5 bases. V lost 1 base and J lost 2, with 9 bases in between. The CDR3 runs 14 residues. Per the germline V gene, CDR1 is MNHEY and CDR2 is SVGEGT. The CDR3 bases are TGTGCCAGCAGTTACTTTGCGGGCCCCTACGAGCAGTACTTC. This codes for CASSYFAGPYEQYF.

The chain uses TRBV6-5 and TRBJ1-5; 8 bases line up with TRBD1. V lost 2 bases to trimming and J lost 7 bases; unmatched junction nucleotides: 4. Germline CDR1 MNHEY, CDR2 SVGAGI. CDR3 length: 14 residues. The CDR3, as DNA: TGTGCCAGCAGTTACGGGACAGGAGGCCAGCCCCAGCATTTT. This gives the protein CASSYGTGGQPQHF.

J is TRBJ1-6 and V is TRBV28; 11 bases fit TRBD1. CDR3 length: 18 residues. Losses at the gene ends were 2 bases for V and 7 bases for J; bases not matched to a gene: 10. The V gene's germline CDR1 is MDHEN and CDR2 SYDVKM. The CDR3 bases are TGTGCCAGCAGTTTAATGAGCGGACAGGGGGCGAGGAATTCACCCCTCCACTTT. It specifies CASSLMSGQGARNSPLHF.

The V gene is TRBV20-1, the J gene TRBJ2-3; TRBD2 aligns across 8 bases. The junction had 4 bases not matched to a gene; V was cut back by 1 base and J by 4 bases. Germline V lookup: CDR1 DFQATT, CDR2 SNEGSKA (reference sequence). There are 14 residues in the CDR3. The CDR3, as DNA: TGCAGTGCTAGAGCGGGGGGGCGCCCAGATACGCAGTATTTT. Translation: CSARAGGRPDTQYF.